These 9 T cell receptor beta chains share one sample of origin, sequenced in a study of early T cells in non-severe SARS-CoV-2 infection (dated by TCRdb to the early 2020s). Libraries were prepared through 5' RACE. Instrument used: NextSeq 500. TCRdb cleaned the public reads at Q25 with fastp, built clones with MiXCR and kept in-frame beta chains. Every entry covers one CDR3 protein and lists the most common genes and DNA from its rows. The sample table lists approximately 89,000 distinct CDR3 sequences, about 14% of them with a count of one. 3% of the sample belongs to the ten largest clones. Sample: whole blood. The receptors were sampled from an adult who was a healthcare worker with PCR-confirmed SARS-CoV-2 infection or an uninfected control (not recorded which).

This chain joins TRBV9 and TRBJ2-3; no clear D gene. V lost 0 bases to trimming and J lost 0 bases, with 8 bases between them. Germline values: CDR1 SGDLS, CDR2 YYNGEE. The CDR3 runs to 15 residues. CDR3 protein: CASSVGSSSTDTQYF. CDR3 DNA: TGTGCCAGCAGCGTAGGGAGCTCTAGCACAGATACGCAGTATTTT.

This clonotype was counted only a few times. This chain uses TRBV7-8 with TRBJ2-7; D is uncertain. V was trimmed by 8 bases and J by 1 base, leaving 12 bases between them. There are 13 residues in the CDR3. Germline assignment: CDR1 SGHVS and CDR2 FQNEAQ. CDR3 nucleotides: TGTGCCAGCGGCCTAAGCTTGTCCTACGAGCAGTACTTC. Residues: CASGLSLSYEQYF.

The table lists this clonotype with many counts. The chain is built from TRBV20-1 and TRBJ1-1; no reliable D call. This CDR3 is 12 amino acids long. Trimming stripped 0 bases from V and 7 bases from J, with 9 bases between. Germline V gene lookup returns CDR1 DFQATT and CDR2 SNEGSKA (reference sequence). The CDR3 DNA follows: TGCAGTGCTAGAGATCAGGACTTTGAAGCTTTCTTT. Protein sequence: CSARDQDFEAFF.

This rearrangement joins TRBV7-8 to TRBJ2-5; D is unresolved. The germline V gene encodes CDR1 SGHVS and CDR2 FQNEAQ. The CDR3 runs to 12 residues. V was shortened by 5 bases and J by 7 bases, with 11 bases between the two germline ends. The CDR3, as DNA: TGTGCCAGCAGCCTGATGTATGGGACCCAGTACTTC. It yields the protein CASSLMYGTQYF.

V usage is TRBV6-2 or TRBV6-3 and J usage is TRBJ2-3; D perhaps matches TRBD2 (5 bases). The CDR3 length is 12 residues. Trimming took 6 bases from V and 4 from J, leaving 8 bases between them. Germline assignment: CDR1 MNHEY and CDR2 SVGEGT. CDR3 protein: CASRLEADTQYF. The DNA of the CDR3 is TGTGCCAGCAGACTAGAAGCAGATACGCAGTATTTT.

The rearrangement joins TRBV3-1 to TRBJ2-1; TRBD2 aligns across 7 bases. After removal of 0 bases from V and 5 bases from J, the junction contained 10 bases not matched to a gene. The CDR3 covers 17 residues. Germline CDR1 is LGHDT and CDR2 is YNNKEL (reference sequence). CDR3 in amino acids: CASSQELLGEGHNEQFF. CDR3 DNA sequence: TGTGCCAGCAGCCAAGAGTTGTTGGGGGAGGGACACAATGAGCAGTTCTTC.

J is TRBJ2-7 and V is TRBV6-5; D possibly corresponds to TRBD1 (8 bases). The V end was cut by 5 bases, the J end by 5 bases, with 19 bases between. In germline, CDR1 is MNHEY, CDR2 SVGAGI. The CDR3 has 15 amino acids. The CDR3 spells CASSPVSGTGDEQYF. For the CDR3, the DNA is TGTGCCAGCAGTCCCGTGAGCGGGACAGGAGACGAGCAGTACTTC.

This clonotype was picked up a small number of times. The junction departs from the called germline gene at one end, perhaps through a read error. This sequence joins TRBV2 and TRBJ2-4, with 10 bases identical to TRBD1. The CDR3 contains 17 residues. Germline values: CDR1 SNHLY, CDR2 FYNNEI. The CDR3 is CVSSGLEWDRGINIQYF. Here the CDR3 DNA reads TGTGTCAGCAGTGGCTTGGAGTGGGACAGGGGAATAAACATTCAGTACTTC. Filled out from reference TRBV2 and TRBJ2-4, the complete variable domain reads EPEVTQTPSHQVTQMGQEVILRCVPISNHLYFYWYRQILGQKVEFLVSFYNNEISEKSEIFDDQFSVERPDGSNFTLKIRSTKLEDSAMYFCVSSGLEWDRGINIQYFGAGTRLSVL.

Only a few counts were recorded for this clonotype. CDR3 sequence: CASSLRTGSGGNTIYF. The CDR3 coding sequence is TGTGCCAGCAGTCTCCGGACAGGGTCGGGTGGAAACACCATATATTTT. V gene TRBV2 combines with J gene TRBJ1-3; TRBD1 matches at 8 bases. With V trimmed by 5 bases and J by 3 bases, 9 bases remained unmatched. This CDR3 is 16 amino acids long. CDR1 and CDR2 from the germline V gene are SNHLY and FYNNEI.